A selection of T cell receptor beta chains follows, all from one sample in a study of OX40 agonist ivuxolimab in advanced cancers. Produced via immunoSEQ multiplex PCR; TCRdb's table is partial and in-frame only. The sample records about 85,000 clones, roughly 84% being singletons. The sequencing used CD4+ or CD8+ T cells sorted from blood, collected in a trial of the OX40 agonist ivuxolimab. These receptors originate from an adult with an advanced solid tumor such as melanoma, head and neck, liver or kidney cancer. Each CDR3 is given with its conserved first and last residue. D genes are given only for firm matches. Rows may omit the clone size; those that give it use once, few, many or a size class.

D gene: .; clone size: .; V gene: TRBV29-1; J gene: TRBJ2-5; CDR3 protein: CSVPDSRQYF; CDR3 DNA: TGCAGCGTACCCGACAGCCGACAGTACTTC
D gene: .; clone size: .; V gene: TRBV12-5; J gene: TRBJ2-5; CDR3 protein: CASGTGPMETQYF; CDR3 DNA: TGTGCTAGTGGTACGGGACCGATGGAGACCCAGTACTTC
D gene: TRBD2; clone size: .; V gene: TRBV27; J gene: TRBJ2-7; CDR3 protein: CASSLRSSGTYEQYF; CDR3 DNA: TGTGCCAGCAGTTTACGCTCTAGCGGAACCTACGAGCAGTACTTC
D gene: .; clone size: few; V gene: TRBV30; J gene: TRBJ1-4; CDR3 protein: CAWSAGLREKLFF; CDR3 DNA: TGTGCCTGGAGTGCAGGGCTGAGGGAAAAACTGTTTTTT
D gene: .; clone size: .; V gene: TRBV6-5; J gene: TRBJ1-5; CDR3 protein: CASSRDGSNQPQHF; CDR3 DNA: TGTGCCAGCAGCCGGGACGGTAGCAATCAGCCCCAGCATTTT
D gene: .; clone size: .; V gene: TRBV28; J gene: TRBJ2-5; CDR3 protein: CASKGWGRETQYF; CDR3 DNA: TGTGCCAGCAAGGGCTGGGGCCGGGAGACCCAGTACTTC
D gene: .; clone size: .; V gene: TRBV28; J gene: TRBJ2-7; CDR3 protein: CASVQGNHEQYF; CDR3 DNA: TGTGCCAGCGTTCAGGGGAATCACGAGCAGTACTTC
D gene: .; clone size: .; V gene: TRBV6-6; J gene: TRBJ2-2; CDR3 protein: CASSYEGLNTGELFF; CDR3 DNA: TGTGCCAGCAGTTATGAGGGGTTGAACACCGGGGAGCTGTTTTTT
D gene: .; clone size: .; V gene: TRBV6-5; J gene: TRBJ1-2; CDR3 protein: CASSYSLWDGYTF; CDR3 DNA: TGTGCCAGCAGTTACTCCCTTTGGGATGGCTACACCTTC
D gene: TRBD1; clone size: .; V gene: TRBV28; J gene: TRBJ1-1; CDR3 protein: CASNLQGGTEAFF; CDR3 DNA: TGTGCCAGCAACCTACAGGGGGGCACTGAAGCTTTCTTT
D gene: TRBD1; clone size: .; V gene: TRBV28; J gene: TRBJ2-7; CDR3 protein: CASSPGRQGPEQYF; CDR3 DNA: TGTGCCAGCAGTCCTGGGCGACAGGGTCCCGAGCAGTACTTC
D gene: TRBD1; clone size: .; V gene: TRBV5-1; J gene: TRBJ2-2; CDR3 protein: CASSFRQGVSTGELFF; CDR3 DNA: TGCGCCAGCAGCTTCCGACAGGGGGTGAGCACCGGGGAGCTGTTTTTT
D gene: .; clone size: .; V gene: TRBV30; J gene: TRBJ2-7; CDR3 protein: CAWDSDGEQYF; CDR3 DNA: TGTGCCTGGGACTCAGACGGCGAGCAGTACTTC
D gene: .; clone size: .; V gene: TRBV28; J gene: TRBJ2-1; CDR3 protein: CASRIGRRSYNEQFF; CDR3 DNA: TGTGCCAGCAGGATAGGGAGACGGTCCTACAATGAGCAGTTCTTC
D gene: .; clone size: .; V gene: TRBV7-2; J gene: TRBJ2-6; CDR3 protein: CASSLVDYPSSGANVLTF; CDR3 DNA: TGTGCCAGCAGCTTAGTAGACTACCCTAGCTCTGGGGCCAACGTCCTGACTTTC
D gene: .; clone size: .; V gene: TRBV20-1; J gene: TRBJ2-5; CDR3 protein: CSAGQETQYF; CDR3 DNA: TGCAGTGCTGGACAAGAGACCCAGTACTTC
D gene: TRBD1; clone size: once; V gene: TRBV5-4; J gene: TRBJ1-2; CDR3 protein: CASSRRQGDYGYTF; CDR3 DNA: TGTGCCAGCAGCCGTAGACAGGGTGACTATGGCTACACCTTC
D gene: TRBD1; clone size: .; V gene: TRBV6-5; J gene: TRBJ1-2; CDR3 protein: CASSSGTVSYGYTF; CDR3 DNA: TGTGCCAGCAGTTCTGGGACAGTTAGCTATGGCTACACCTTC
D gene: .; clone size: .; V gene: TRBV7-2; J gene: TRBJ1-5; CDR3 protein: CASSGGQYSNQPQHF; CDR3 DNA: TGTGCCAGCAGCGGGGGACAATATAGCAATCAGCCCCAGCATTTT
D gene: TRBD1; clone size: .; V gene: TRBV4-1; J gene: TRBJ1-2; CDR3 protein: CASSPDRANYGYTF; CDR3 DNA: TGCGCCAGCAGCCCGGACAGGGCTAACTATGGCTACACCTTC
D gene: .; clone size: .; V gene: TRBV10-3; J gene: TRBJ2-1; CDR3 protein: CAISEYGKTGGEYNEQFF; CDR3 DNA: TGTGCCATCAGTGAGTACGGGAAGACCGGCGGGGAGTACAATGAGCAGTTCTTC
D gene: TRBD2; clone size: .; V gene: TRBV6-5; J gene: TRBJ2-1; CDR3 protein: CASSYEGGRGFEQFF; CDR3 DNA: TGTGCCAGCAGTTACGAAGGCGGGAGGGGTTTTGAGCAGTTCTTC
D gene: .; clone size: .; V gene: TRBV6-4; J gene: TRBJ2-6; CDR3 protein: CASSDSGAGANVLTF; CDR3 DNA: TGTGCCAGCAGTGACTCGGGGGCCGGGGCCAACGTCCTGACTTTC
D gene: TRBD1; clone size: .; V gene: TRBV7-9; J gene: TRBJ1-2; CDR3 protein: CASSLGGGAPGYTF; CDR3 DNA: TGTGCCAGCAGCTTAGGAGGGGGCGCCCCTGGCTACACCTTC